These T cell receptor beta chains were read from a single sample in a study of control samples from healthy donors and cancer patients. Measured with immunoSEQ multiplex PCR; TCRdb has only the in-frame clones, and not every one. Of 150,000 to 200,000 clones listed, around 89% are singletons. Sequenced material: blood. Receptor source: a woman in her fifties or sixties in good health. CDR3s include the opening cysteine and the closing phenylalanine or tryptophan. A D gene is named only where the DNA matches it firmly. Size values are once, few and many counts, or a class for expanded clones, and some rows have none.

d_call	j_call	clone_size	v_call	cdr3_nt	cdr3_aa
NA	TRBJ1-3	NA	TRBV5-6	TGTGCCAGCAGCTTGGCCGGCCAGAATGGAAACACCATATATTTT	CASSLAGQNGNTIYF
NA	TRBJ2-5	NA	TRBV7-7	TGTGCTAGCAGGTCCGTCGAATGGGAGACCCAGTACTTC	CASRSVEWETQYF
NA	TRBJ2-7	NA	TRBV7-3	TGTGCCAGCAGCTTATCCCGACAGACCTACGAGCAGTACTTC	CASSLSRQTYEQYF
TRBD1	TRBJ2-4	NA	TRBV5-4	TGTGCCAGCAGCCCGGGACAGACCCTAGCCAAAAACATTCAGTACTTC	CASSPGQTLAKNIQYF
NA	TRBJ2-7	NA	TRBV28	TGTGCCACCCGAGACAGCCGCGGGTCCTACGAGCAGTACTTC	CATRDSRGSYEQYF
NA	TRBJ1-6	once	TRBV3-1/TRBV3-2	TGTGCCAGCAGCCAAGAAGGGGCCCTCCACTTT	CASSQEGALHF
NA	TRBJ1-6	NA	TRBV10-3	TGTGCCATCAGGAGGGGCAGGGATGAGTCACCCCTCCACTTT	CAIRRGRDESPLHF
NA	TRBJ2-1	NA	TRBV7-2	TGTGCCAGCAGCTCTGCCTCGGGCAATGAGCAGTTCTTC	CASSSASGNEQFF
NA	TRBJ1-5	NA	TRBV19	TGTGCCAGTAATTGGGGGCAGATCTATAGCAATCAGCCCCAGCATTTT	CASNWGQIYSNQPQHF
TRBD2	TRBJ2-5	NA	TRBV7-6	TGTGCCAGCAGCTATCAGCGGGGGGGCCTTAGGGAGACCCAGTACTTC	CASSYQRGGLRETQYF
TRBD1	TRBJ2-7	NA	TRBV5-1	TGCGCCAGCAGCGGGACAGGGGACCACTACGAGCAGTACTTC	CASSGTGDHYEQYF
TRBD1	TRBJ2-3	NA	TRBV28	TGTGCCAGCTACAACAGGGGCCTCACAGATACGCAGTATTTT	CASYNRGLTDTQYF
NA	TRBJ1-1	NA	TRBV10-3	TGTGCCATCAGTGAGACTGATAAAGCTTTCTTT	CAISETDKAFF
TRBD1	TRBJ2-7	NA	TRBV7-6	TGTGCCAGCAGCTCCGGGACAGGCTACGAGCAGTACTTC	CASSSGTGYEQYF
TRBD1	TRBJ2-1	NA	TRBV18	TGTGCCAGCTCACGAGGGACAGACTACAATGAGCAGTTCTTC	CASSRGTDYNEQFF
TRBD2	TRBJ2-2	NA	TRBV11-1	TGTGCCAGCAGCTTGGGCGGGAGGTGGGCCGGGGAGCTGTTTTTT	CASSLGGRWAGELFF
NA	TRBJ2-5	few	TRBV12-3/TRBV12-4	TGTGCCAGCAGTTCCGGGACGGTAGAGACCCAGTACTTC	CASSSGTVETQYF
NA	TRBJ2-2	few	TRBV7-3	TGTGCCAGCAGCTTAAGTGGGTTCGGGGAGCTGTTTTTT	CASSLSGFGELFF
NA	TRBJ2-3	NA	TRBV7-3	TGTGCCAGCAGCTTGAATGGTCCGGGGGTAGATACGCAGTATTTT	CASSLNGPGVDTQYF
NA	TRBJ2-1	NA	TRBV6-5	TGTGCCAGCAGTCCCGGTTTAACCAATGAGCAGTTCTTC	CASSPGLTNEQFF
TRBD2	TRBJ2-5	NA	TRBV11-3	TGTGCCAGCAGCGCCCCAGGACTAGAAGAGACCCAGTACTTC	CASSAPGLEETQYF
TRBD2	TRBJ2-3	NA	TRBV4-1	TGCGCCAGCAGCCAACAAAGGAAGACTAGCGGGGGGGTTTACACAGATACGCAGTATTTT	CASSQQRKTSGGVYTDTQYF
NA	TRBJ1-2	NA	TRBV15	TGTGCCACCAGCAGAGATCGAGGTAACTATGGCTACACCTTC	CATSRDRGNYGYTF
NA	TRBJ2-3	NA	TRBV6-2/TRBV6-3	TGTGCCAGCAGTAAGGGGGGGCTTTGGGCAGATACGCAGTATTTT	CASSKGGLWADTQYF
NA	TRBJ2-1	NA	TRBV3-1/TRBV3-2	TGTGCCAGCAGACCGGAGGGGGCGGGCCATGAGCAGTTCTTC	CASRPEGAGHEQFF
NA	TRBJ2-7	once	TRBV2	TGTGCCAGCAGTGAAGTCGGAGGGAAGTACGAGCAGTACTTC	CASSEVGGKYEQYF
NA	TRBJ1-5	NA	TRBV19	TGTGCCAGTAGTATAATAGGGGTGAGCCCCTTTGATCAGCCCCAGCATTTT	CASSIIGVSPFDQPQHF
NA	TRBJ1-1	NA	TRBV4-1	TGCGCCAGCAGCCGAATTCACGGTTCTTTCACTGAAGCTTTCTTT	CASSRIHGSFTEAFF
TRBD1	TRBJ2-7	NA	TRBV25-1	TGTGCCAGCAGTGAAAACCTGACCCCGGGACAGGGATTTATCGAGCAGTACTTC	CASSENLTPGQGFIEQYF
TRBD1	TRBJ1-4	once	TRBV6-2/TRBV6-3	TGTGCCAGCAGTTATCCCCGGACAGGGGATGAAAAACTGTTTTTT	CASSYPRTGDEKLFF
NA	TRBJ1-2	NA	TRBV20-1	TGCAGTGCGCCAGCAGGGGTTGGCTACACCTTC	CSAPAGVGYTF
NA	TRBJ1-6	NA	TRBV3-1/TRBV3-2	TGTGCCAGCAACAACTTGCGGAGCAACAGCGGCTCACCCCTCCACTTT	CASNNLRSNSGSPLHF
NA	TRBJ1-5	NA	TRBV20-1	TGCAGTGCAGGTAGCAATCAGCCCCAGCATTTT	CSAGSNQPQHF
NA	TRBJ2-7	NA	TRBV9	TGTGCCAGCAGCGTAGGGGGACTCTACGAGCAGTACTTC	CASSVGGLYEQYF
NA	TRBJ2-7	NA	TRBV6-2/TRBV6-3	TGTGCCAGCAGTTCGTGGGGGGCGTCCTTCGAGCAGTACTTC	CASSSWGASFEQYF
NA	TRBJ2-5	NA	TRBV7-7	TGTGCTAGCAGCTCCCCGGGCGTTGGGACCCAGTACTTC	CASSSPGVGTQYF
TRBD1	TRBJ2-7	NA	TRBV9	TGTGCCAGCAACCGGGACAGGGGCGACGAGCAGTACTTC	CASNRDRGDEQYF
NA	TRBJ2-7	NA	TRBV18	TGTGCCAGCTCCCCCCCCTTGGGGGGCGAGCAGTACTTC	CASSPPLGGEQYF
NA	TRBJ2-7	NA	TRBV28	TGTGCCAGCAGTGCCCCCTCTTCGGTGAGCGCCTACGAGCAGTACTTC	CASSAPSSVSAYEQYF
NA	TRBJ2-5	NA	TRBV19	TGTGCCAGTAGCCGACTTTTGGGGGCAGGGGAGACCCAGTACTTC	CASSRLLGAGETQYF